These 17 T cell receptor beta chains were sequenced from one sample in a study of CD8+CD57+ T cells in acquired aplastic anemia. Genomic DNA acted as the template from which TCR beta VDJ combination and CDR3 sequence profiling were carried out. TCRdb re-called the reads through MiXCR, storing one row per CDR3 protein. This table has approximately 57,000 distinct CDR3 sequences, around 57% appearing once. Only patients with CD8+CD57+ cell expansion on flow cytometry were chosen for sequencing. Material for sequencing was sorted CD4+, CD8+, or CD8+CD57+ T cells (not recorded which) from PBMCs. The source of these receptors is a human donor with aplastic anemia.

The chain recombines TRBV19 with TRBJ2-5, with TRBD2 matching over 8 bases. The junction had 8 bases not matched to a gene; V was cut back by 4 bases and J by 4 bases. CDR3 length: 15 amino acids. The germline V gene encodes CDR1 LNHDA and CDR2 SQIVND (reference sequence). Written as DNA, the CDR3 is TGTGCCAGTAGTACCCTCGGGAGGGGCGGAGAGACCCAGTACTTC. Translated: CASSTLGRGGETQYF.

Ten or more counts support this clonotype. V gene TRBV19 combines with J gene TRBJ1-5; D may be TRBD1 (5 bases). Germline V gives CDR1 LNHDA, CDR2 SQIVND (reference sequence). The CDR3 covers 15 residues. V shed 3 bases and J shed 0 bases, with 9 bases lying between them. Here the CDR3 reads CASSISGNSNQPQHF. The CDR3 bases are TGTGCCAGTAGTATTTCAGGGAATAGCAATCAGCCCCAGCATTTT.

The V and J genes are TRBV29-1 and TRBJ1-2; 7 bases fit TRBD1. Germline-derived CDR1 and CDR2 are SQVTM and ANQGSEA. The CDR3 consists of 12 residues. With 7 bases clipped from V and 2 bases from J, the junction kept 4 bases outside the gene matches. This CDR3 is CSGLTGNYGYTF. Written as DNA, the CDR3 is TGCAGCGGGCTGACAGGGAACTATGGCTACACCTTC.

This clonotype was detected ten times or more. The chain combines TRBV5-4 with TRBJ1-3; weak D call: TRBD1 (6 bases). CDR1 and CDR2 (germline): SGHNT, YYREEE (reference sequence). The CDR3 runs to 15 residues. V lost 2 bases, J lost 4 bases, and 13 bases lay in between. CDR3 nucleotide sequence: TGTGCCAGCAGCTTAGACAGGACTAGAGGAAACACCATATATTTT. Amino acids: CASSLDRTRGNTIYF.

The chain carries TRBV10-1 and TRBJ2-7; TRBD1 is a possible D gene (6 bases). Trimming removed 4 bases from V and 1 base from J, with 8 bases in between. This CDR3 region has 13 residues. The germline CDR1 and CDR2 sequences are WNHNN and SYGVQD (reference sequence). CDR3 protein: CASSAGTSYEQYF. In DNA form, the CDR3 reads TGCGCCAGCAGTGCGGGGACATCCTACGAGCAGTACTTC.

About this clonotype: A much larger clone lies one base from this, so it may be a read error. The chain uses TRBV4-1 and TRBJ2-5; tentative D call: TRBD1 (5 bases). CDR1 is MGHRA, CDR2 YSYEKL, per germline. CDR3 length equals 15 residues. The V end lost 0 bases, the J end lost 7 bases, and 15 bases lay between the germline ends. Written as DNA, the CDR3 is TGCGCCAGCAGCCAAGACACACAGGATGTAGGGACCCAGTACTTC. Protein: CASSQDTQDVGTQYF.

This rearrangement joins TRBV25-1 to TRBJ1-1, with D unresolved. This CDR3 spans 14 amino acids. Germline CDR1 reads MGHDK; CDR2 reads SYGVNS. Trimming removed 0 bases at V and 2 bases at J, with 7 bases between. CDR3 coding DNA: TGTGCCAGCAGTGAATACCAGGATAACACTGAAGCTTTCTTT. Translated, it gives CASSEYQDNTEAFF.

There are many counts of this clonotype. The chain has TRBV14 and TRBJ1-2, with 7 bases lining up with TRBD1. The germline V gene encodes CDR1 SGHDN and CDR2 FVKESK. The V gene end was trimmed by 1 base and the J gene end by 4 bases; junction bases not matched to a gene: 3. The CDR3 is 14 amino acids. CDR3 residues: CASSQVGQTYGYTF. In DNA form, the CDR3 reads TGTGCCAGCAGCCAAGTGGGACAGACCTATGGCTACACCTTC.

This clonotype was counted many times. V is TRBV27 and J is TRBJ1-2; D uncertain. V dropped 6 bases and J dropped 4 bases, with 15 bases sitting between them. Germline V gene lookup returns CDR1 MNHEY and CDR2 SMNVEV (reference sequence). The CDR3 is 14 residues long. The CDR3 reads CASSPLFGSYGYTF. DNA for the CDR3: TGTGCCAGCAGCCCTCTTTTTGGTAGCTATGGCTACACCTTC.

This clonotype has a count of ten or more. The rearrangement joins TRBV15 to TRBJ2-5, with TRBD1 identical over 10 bases. V lost 3 bases to trimming and J lost 5 bases; unmatched junction nucleotides: 6. The CDR3 extends over 15 amino acids. CDR1 and CDR2 (germline): LNHNV, YYDKDF (reference sequence). DNA of the CDR3: TGTGCCACCAGCAGGGAACGGACAGGGGGGGAGACCCAGTACTTC. Its protein product is CATSRERTGGETQYF.

This clonotype was counted ten times or more. The rearrangement links TRBV4-1 to TRBJ1-2, with D uncertain. The CDR3 is 13 amino acids. The germline CDR1 and CDR2 sequences are MGHRA and YSYEKL. V lost 1 base and J lost 1, with 4 bases in between. CDR3: CASSQAGNYGYTF. The CDR3, as DNA: TGCGCCAGCAGCCAAGCGGGTAACTATGGCTACACCTTC.

This clonotype was picked up many times. The chain couples TRBV5-1 to TRBJ2-4; unclear D gene. V was shortened by 0 bases and J by 7 bases, with 11 bases between the two germline ends. The CDR3 contains 14 residues. Germline CDR1 SGHRS, CDR2 YFSETQ. CDR3 loop: CASSLGHGVNIQYF. In DNA form, the CDR3 reads TGCGCCAGCAGCTTGGGGCACGGTGTGAACATTCAGTACTTC.

This clonotype was observed many times. The chain links TRBV10-2 to TRBJ1-6; D unclear. This CDR3 is 14 amino acids long. Germline values: CDR1 WSHSY, CDR2 SAAADI. Trimming took 2 bases from V and 12 from J, leaving 14 bases between them. This CDR3 is CASSEAVRREPLHF. In DNA, the CDR3 is TGCGCCAGCAGTGAGGCTGTTCGAAGGGAACCCCTCCACTTT.

This clonotype was observed a few times. The chain recombines TRBV7-2 with TRBJ2-7; unclear D gene. Germline V CDR1 and CDR2: SGHTA, FQGNSA. This CDR3 region has 11 residues. Trimming cost V 1 base and J 3 bases, with 1 base left between them. CDR3 sequence: CASSLDYEQYF. The CDR3 nucleotides read TGTGCCAGCAGCTTAGACTACGAGCAGTACTTC.

In its sample, this clonotype was seen many times. This chain uses TRBV5-1 with TRBJ2-5; 9 bases map to TRBD2. V trimming: 0 bases; J trimming: 1 base; junction bases outside the gene matches: 4. The V gene's germline CDR1 is SGHRS and CDR2 YFSETQ. This CDR3 is built from 16 residues. CDR3 bases: TGCGCCAGCAGCTTGGGTGGTAGCGGGGGCCAAGAGACCCAGTACTTC. Its translation: CASSLGGSGGQETQYF.

The gene calls are TRBV19 and TRBJ1-1; TRBD1 is a possible D gene (5 bases). The ends were cut back, 5 bases at V and 8 bases at J, with 15 bases in the middle. CDR3 length: 13 residues. CDR1 and CDR2 (germline): LNHDA, SQIVND (reference sequence). CDR3: CASSETENSEAFF. The CDR3 coding sequence is TGTGCCAGTAGTGAGACAGAAAACAGCGAAGCTTTCTTT. Looking up the rest from reference TRBV19 and TRBJ1-1 gives the full variable domain: DGGITQSPKYLFRKEGQNVTLSCEQNLNHDAMYWYRQDPGQGLRLIYYSQIVNDFQKGDIAEGYSVSREKKESFPLTVTSAQKNPTAFYLCASSETENSEAFFGQGTRLTVV.

This clonotype is deemed medium-sized. This chain links TRBV25-1 with TRBJ1-5; 8 bases match TRBD1. Germline-derived CDR1 and CDR2 are MGHDK and SYGVNS. The V and J ends lost 7 bases and 0 bases, in that order; junction bases with no gene match: 2. The CDR3 consists of 14 residues. The CDR3 coding sequence is TGTGCCAGCATGGGACAGGATAGCAATCAGCCCCAGCATTTT. Residues: CASMGQDSNQPQHF.